This T cell receptor beta chain is drawn from a study of T cell responses to AZD1222 COVID-19 vaccine. For the study at large: Pooling was applied to second doses at about 4 or about 12 weeks. The study's findings and limits: Among the donors, most were white British and more were female, and clonal diversity was possibly underestimated. At study baseline, merely more than 5 AZD1222 recipients were seropositive.

The CDR3 is made up of 12 amino acids. The V gene's germline CDR1 is SNHLY and CDR2 FYNNEI. After removal of 6 bases from V and 8 bases from J, the junction contained 4 bases not matched to a gene. TCRdb's copy holds only in-frame clones and misses some; the assay was immunoSEQ multiplex PCR. The sample lists around 100,000 clones, roughly nine tenths seen once, with 1.8% in the top ten. Turning to this clone: Its antigen is undetermined.

The sample here was peripheral blood, taken on day 0 of AZD1222 vaccination. The TCR originated in an adult in good health. V usage is TRBV2 and J usage is TRBJ1-2, with 9 bases aligning to TRBD1. The CDR3 DNA reads as TGTGCCAGCAGCCAGGGACAGGGAGGCTACACCTTC. Translated: CASSQGQGGYTF.